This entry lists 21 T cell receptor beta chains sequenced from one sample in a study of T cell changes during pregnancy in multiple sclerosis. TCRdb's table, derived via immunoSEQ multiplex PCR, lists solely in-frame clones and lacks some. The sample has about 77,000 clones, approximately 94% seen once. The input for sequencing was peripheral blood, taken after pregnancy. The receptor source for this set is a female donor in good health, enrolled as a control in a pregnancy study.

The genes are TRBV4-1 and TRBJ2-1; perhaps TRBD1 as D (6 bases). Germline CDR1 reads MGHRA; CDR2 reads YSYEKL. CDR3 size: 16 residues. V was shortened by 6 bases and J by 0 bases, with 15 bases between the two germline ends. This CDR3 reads CASSFSQGSSYNEQFF. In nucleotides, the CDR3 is TGCGCCAGCAGTTTCTCACAGGGATCCTCCTACAATGAGCAGTTCTTC.

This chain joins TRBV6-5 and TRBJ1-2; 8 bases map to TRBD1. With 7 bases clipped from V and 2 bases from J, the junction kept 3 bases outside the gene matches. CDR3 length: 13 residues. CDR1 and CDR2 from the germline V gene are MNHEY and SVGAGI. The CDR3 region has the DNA TGTGCCAGCACTCAGGGGGCCAACTATGGCTACACCTTC. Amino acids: CASTQGANYGYTF.

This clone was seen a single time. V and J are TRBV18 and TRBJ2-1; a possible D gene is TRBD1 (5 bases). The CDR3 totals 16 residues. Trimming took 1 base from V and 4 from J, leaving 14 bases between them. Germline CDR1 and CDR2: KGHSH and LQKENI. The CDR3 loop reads CASSPQETDAYNEQFF. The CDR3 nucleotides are TGTGCCAGCTCACCACAAGAGACAGACGCGTACAATGAGCAGTTCTTC.

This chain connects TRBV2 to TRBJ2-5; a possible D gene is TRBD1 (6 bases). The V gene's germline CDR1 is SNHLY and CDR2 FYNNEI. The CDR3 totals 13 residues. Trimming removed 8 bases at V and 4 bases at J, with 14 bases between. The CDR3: CASGRGRGETQYF. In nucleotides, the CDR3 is TGTGCCAGCGGCAGGGGTAGGGGAGAGACCCAGTACTTC.

CDR3: CASSTKSGGYQETQYF. The DNA of the CDR3 is TGTGCCAGTAGCACCAAAAGCGGGGGATATCAAGAGACCCAGTACTTC. The V and J genes are TRBV19 and TRBJ2-5; 8 nucleotides line up with TRBD2. Trimming removed 6 bases from V and 2 bases from J; junction bases left unmatched: 11. Germline V gene data show CDR1 as LNHDA and CDR2 as SQIVND (reference sequence). The CDR3 runs to 16 residues.

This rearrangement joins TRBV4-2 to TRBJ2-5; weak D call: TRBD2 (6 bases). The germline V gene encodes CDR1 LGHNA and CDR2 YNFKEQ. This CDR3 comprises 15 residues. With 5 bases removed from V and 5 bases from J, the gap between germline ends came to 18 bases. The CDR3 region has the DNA TGTGCCAGCAGCGCGCAGCAGGAGGGGAAGGAGACCCAGTACTTC. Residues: CASSAQQEGKETQYF.

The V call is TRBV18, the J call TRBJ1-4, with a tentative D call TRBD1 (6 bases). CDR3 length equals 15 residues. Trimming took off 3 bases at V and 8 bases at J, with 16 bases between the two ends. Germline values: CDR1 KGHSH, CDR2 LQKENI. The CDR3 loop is CASSPSRTDGEKLFF. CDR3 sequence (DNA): TGTGCCAGCTCACCCTCTCGGACAGACGGAGAAAAACTGTTTTTT.

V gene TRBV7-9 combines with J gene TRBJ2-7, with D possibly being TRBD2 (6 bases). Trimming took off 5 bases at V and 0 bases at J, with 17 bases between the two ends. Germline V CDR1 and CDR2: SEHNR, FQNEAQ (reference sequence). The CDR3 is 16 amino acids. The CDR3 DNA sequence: TGTGCCAGCAGCCTTAGGACGGACTACTCCTCCTACGAGCAGTACTTC. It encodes CASSLRTDYSSYEQYF.

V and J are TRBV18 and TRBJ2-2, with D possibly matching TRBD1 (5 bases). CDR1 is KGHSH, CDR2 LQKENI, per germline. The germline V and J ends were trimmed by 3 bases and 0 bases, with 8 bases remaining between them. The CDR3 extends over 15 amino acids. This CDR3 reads CASSPLQANTGELFF. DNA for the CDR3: TGTGCCAGCTCACCTTTACAGGCGAACACCGGGGAGCTGTTTTTT.

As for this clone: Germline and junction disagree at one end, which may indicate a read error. CDR3 sequence (DNA): TGTGCTAGCAGCTACACGACAGGGGGAGGGGAGACCCAGTACTTC. It encodes CASSYTTGGGETQYF. The chain uses TRBV7-7 and TRBJ2-5; 9 bases agree with TRBD1. CDR1 and CDR2 from the germline V gene are SSHAT and FNYEAQ (reference sequence). The CDR3 contains 15 residues.

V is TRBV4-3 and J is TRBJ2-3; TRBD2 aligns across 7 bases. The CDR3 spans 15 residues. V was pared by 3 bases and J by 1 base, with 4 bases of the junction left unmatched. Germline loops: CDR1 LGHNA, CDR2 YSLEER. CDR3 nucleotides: TGCGCCAGCAGCCAGTTTCTAGCGGGCACAGATACGCAGTATTTT. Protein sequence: CASSQFLAGTDTQYF.

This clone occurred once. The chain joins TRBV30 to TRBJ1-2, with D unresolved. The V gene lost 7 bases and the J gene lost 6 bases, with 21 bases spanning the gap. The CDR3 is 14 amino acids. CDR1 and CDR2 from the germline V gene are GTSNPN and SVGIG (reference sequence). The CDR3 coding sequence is TGTGCCTTCACCGTGGGAGGGTTTGGGAATGGCTACACCTTC. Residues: CAFTVGGFGNGYTF.

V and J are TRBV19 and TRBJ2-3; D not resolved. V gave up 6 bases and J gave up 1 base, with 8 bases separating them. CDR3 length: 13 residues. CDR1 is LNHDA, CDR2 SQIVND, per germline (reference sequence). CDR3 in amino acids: CASRDWRTDTQYF. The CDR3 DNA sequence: TGTGCCAGTAGAGACTGGCGCACAGATACGCAGTATTTT.

Here the CDR3 reads CASSPTGSYEQYF. The CDR3 DNA reads as TGTGCCAGTAGTCCAACAGGGTCCTACGAGCAGTACTTC. V gene TRBV19 combines with J gene TRBJ2-7; D may be TRBD1 (6 bases). CDR3 length: 13 amino acids. The germline gives CDR1 LNHDA, CDR2 SQIVND (reference sequence). V was pared by 5 bases and J by 1 base, with 9 bases between.

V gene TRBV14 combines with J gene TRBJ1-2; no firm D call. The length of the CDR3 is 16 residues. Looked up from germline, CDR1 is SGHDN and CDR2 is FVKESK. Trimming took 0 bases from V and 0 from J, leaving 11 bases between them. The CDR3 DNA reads TGTGCCAGCAGCCAAGATACCAGGTTTACTAACTATGGCTACACCTTC. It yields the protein CASSQDTRFTNYGYTF.

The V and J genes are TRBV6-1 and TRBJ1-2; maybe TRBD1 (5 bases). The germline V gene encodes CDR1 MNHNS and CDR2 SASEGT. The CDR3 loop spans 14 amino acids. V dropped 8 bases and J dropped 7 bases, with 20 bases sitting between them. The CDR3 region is CASSPTDLFPGYTF. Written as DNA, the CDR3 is TGTGCCAGCTCACCGACAGACCTCTTTCCTGGCTACACCTTC.

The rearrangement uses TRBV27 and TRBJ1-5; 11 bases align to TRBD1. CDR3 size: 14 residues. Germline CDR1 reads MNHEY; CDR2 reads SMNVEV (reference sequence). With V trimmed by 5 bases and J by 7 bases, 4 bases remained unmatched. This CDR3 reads CASSTDRGLQPQHF. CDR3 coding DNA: TGTGCCAGCAGTACGGACAGGGGGCTCCAGCCCCAGCATTTT.

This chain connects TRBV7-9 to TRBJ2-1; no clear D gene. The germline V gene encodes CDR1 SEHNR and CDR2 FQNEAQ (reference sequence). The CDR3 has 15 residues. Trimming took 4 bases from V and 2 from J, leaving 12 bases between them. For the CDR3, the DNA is TGTGCCAGCAGCTCCCCCCCTTCCCCCTACAATGAGCAGTTCTTC. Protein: CASSSPPSPYNEQFF.

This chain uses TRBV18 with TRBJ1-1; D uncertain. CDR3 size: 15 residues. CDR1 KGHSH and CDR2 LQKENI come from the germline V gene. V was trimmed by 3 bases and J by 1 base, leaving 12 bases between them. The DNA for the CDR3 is TGTGCCAGCTCACCCTTAAAGTCACAGAACACTGAAGCTTTCTTT. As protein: CASSPLKSQNTEAFF.

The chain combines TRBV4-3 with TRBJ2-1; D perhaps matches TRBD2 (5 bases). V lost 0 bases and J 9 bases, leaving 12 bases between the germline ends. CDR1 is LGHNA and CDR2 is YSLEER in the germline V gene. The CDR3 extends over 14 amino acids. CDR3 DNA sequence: TGCGCCAGCAGCCAAGATCAACTAGGTCGTGAGCAGTTCTTC. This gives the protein CASSQDQLGREQFF.

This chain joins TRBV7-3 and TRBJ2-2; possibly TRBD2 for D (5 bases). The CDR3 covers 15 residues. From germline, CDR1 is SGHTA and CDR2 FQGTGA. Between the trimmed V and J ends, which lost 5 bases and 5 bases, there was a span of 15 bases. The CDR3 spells CASSRATPGTGELFF. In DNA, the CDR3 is TGTGCCAGCAGCCGGGCTACCCCGGGGACCGGGGAGCTGTTTTTT.